Below, one T cell receptor (beta chain) is given with its context. These data belong to a study of blood T cell repertoires in COVID-19. Study context: Material from acute and convalescent COVID-19 was sourced from the United States, Italy and Spain.

Assay: immunoSEQ multiplex PCR; the TCRdb copy retains only in-frame clones and omits some. The profile shows hundreds of thousands of clones, about 82% of them singletons. The germline V gene has CDR1 SGHRS and CDR2 YFSETQ. This CDR3 spans 17 amino acids. V shed 4 bases, J shed 3 bases, and the junction held 11 bases outside the gene matches. This clonotype was obtained from a woman aged 50 to 60 with active or convalescent COVID-19. Sequencing was performed on peripheral blood. This chain joins TRBV5-1 and TRBJ2-7; TRBD2 matches at 12 bases. CDR3 sequence: CASSPLAGGTVSYEQYF. The CDR3 DNA follows: TGCGCCAGCAGCCCACTAGCGGGAGGAACGGTTAGCTACGAGCAGTACTTC. Looking up the rest from reference TRBV5-1 and TRBJ2-7 gives the full variable domain: KAGVTQTPRYLIKTRGQQVTLSCSPISGHRSVSWYQQTPGQGLQFLFEYFSETQRNKGNFPGRFSGRQFSNSRSEMNVSTLELGDSALYLCASSPLAGGTVSYEQYFGPGTRLTVT.